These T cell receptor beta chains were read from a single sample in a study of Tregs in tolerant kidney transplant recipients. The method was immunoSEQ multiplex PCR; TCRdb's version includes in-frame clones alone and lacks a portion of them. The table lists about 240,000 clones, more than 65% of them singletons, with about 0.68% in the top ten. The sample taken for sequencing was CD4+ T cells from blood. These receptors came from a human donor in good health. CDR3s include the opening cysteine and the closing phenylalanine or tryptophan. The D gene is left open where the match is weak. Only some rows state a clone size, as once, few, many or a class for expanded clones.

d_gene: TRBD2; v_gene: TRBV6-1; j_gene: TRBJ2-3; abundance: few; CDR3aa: CASSEWTSGITDTQYF; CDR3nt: TGTGCCAGCAGTGAGTGGACTAGCGGGATCACAGATACGCAGTATTTT
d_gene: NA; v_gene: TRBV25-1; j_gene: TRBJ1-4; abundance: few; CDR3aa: CASSAEKLFF; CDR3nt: TGTGCCAGCAGTGCTGAAAAACTGTTTTTT
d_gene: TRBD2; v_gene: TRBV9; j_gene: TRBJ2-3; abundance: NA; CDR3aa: CASNPLGGSTDTQYF; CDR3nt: TGTGCCAGCAACCCCTTGGGAGGGAGCACAGATACGCAGTATTTT
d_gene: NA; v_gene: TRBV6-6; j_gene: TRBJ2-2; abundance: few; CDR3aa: CASRDSTQGNTGELFF; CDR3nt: TGTGCCAGCAGAGACTCAACCCAGGGGAACACCGGGGAGCTGTTTTTT
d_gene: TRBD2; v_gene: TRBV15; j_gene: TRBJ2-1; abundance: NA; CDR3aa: CATSRHSRSGRGSSYNEQFF; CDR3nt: TGTGCCACCAGCAGACACTCCCGTTCTGGGCGGGGGAGCTCCTACAATGAGCAGTTCTTC
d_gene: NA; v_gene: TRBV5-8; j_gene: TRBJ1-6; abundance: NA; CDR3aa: CASSLRGGGSPISPLHF; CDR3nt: TGTGCCAGCAGCTTGAGGGGGGGAGGGTCCCCCATTTCACCCCTCCACTTT
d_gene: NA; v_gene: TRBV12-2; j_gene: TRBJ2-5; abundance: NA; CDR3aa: CASRIRQGQIETQYF; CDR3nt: TGTGCAAGTCGCATAAGACAGGGACAAATAGAGACCCAGTACTTC
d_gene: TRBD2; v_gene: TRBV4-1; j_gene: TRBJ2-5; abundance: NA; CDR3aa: CASKWSGRAKETQYF; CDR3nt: TGCGCCAGCAAGTGGAGCGGGAGGGCGAAGGAGACCCAGTACTTC
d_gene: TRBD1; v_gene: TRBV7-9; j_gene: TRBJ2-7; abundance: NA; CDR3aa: CASSLGTGTTGAYEQYF; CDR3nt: TGTGCCAGCAGCTTGGGGACCGGGACCACAGGGGCCTACGAGCAGTACTTC
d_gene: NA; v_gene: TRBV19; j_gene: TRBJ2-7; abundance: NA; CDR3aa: CASSVTGSEQYF; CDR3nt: TGTGCCAGTAGTGTAACAGGGAGCGAGCAGTACTTC
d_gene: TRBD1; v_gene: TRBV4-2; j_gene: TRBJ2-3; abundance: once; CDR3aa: CASSQEGSGGQGGDTQYF; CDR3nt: TGTGCCAGCAGCCAAGAAGGGTCAGGGGGACAGGGTGGAGATACGCAGTATTTT
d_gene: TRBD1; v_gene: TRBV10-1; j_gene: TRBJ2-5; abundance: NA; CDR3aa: CASSEGTEETQYF; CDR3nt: TGCGCCAGCAGTGAGGGGACAGAAGAGACCCAGTACTTC
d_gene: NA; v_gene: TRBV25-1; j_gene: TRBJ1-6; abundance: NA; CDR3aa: CASSAGFSGSPLHF; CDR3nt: TGTGCCAGCAGTGCTGGGTTTTCGGGGTCACCCCTCCACTTT
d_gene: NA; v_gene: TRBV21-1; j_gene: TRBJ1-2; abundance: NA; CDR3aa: CASSKKWGQNRLYGYTF; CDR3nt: TGTGCCAGCAGCAAAAAATGGGGACAGAATAGGCTCTATGGCTACACCTTC
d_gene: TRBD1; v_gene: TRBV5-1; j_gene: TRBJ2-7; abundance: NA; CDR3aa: CASSLVGGQGFYEQYF; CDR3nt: TGCGCCAGCAGCTTGGTAGGGGGACAGGGGTTCTACGAGCAGTACTTC
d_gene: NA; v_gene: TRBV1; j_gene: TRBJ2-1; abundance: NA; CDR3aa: CTSSQRGGENEQFF; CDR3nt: TGCACCAGCAGCCAACGGGGGGGCGAAAATGAGCAGTTCTTC
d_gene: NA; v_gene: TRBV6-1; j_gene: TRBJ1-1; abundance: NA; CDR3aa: CASSERIGGWDTEAFF; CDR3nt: TGTGCCAGCAGTGAAAGAATCGGGGGCTGGGACACTGAAGCTTTCTTT
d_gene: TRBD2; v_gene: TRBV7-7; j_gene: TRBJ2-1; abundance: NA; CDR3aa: CASSLELAGVNEQFF; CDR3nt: TGTGCCAGCAGCTTAGAGCTAGCGGGAGTCAATGAGCAGTTCTTC
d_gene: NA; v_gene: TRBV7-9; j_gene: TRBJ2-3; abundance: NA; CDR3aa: CASSLAGRGHTQYF; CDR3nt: TGTGCCAGCAGCTTAGCGGGCCGGGGGCATACGCAGTATTTT
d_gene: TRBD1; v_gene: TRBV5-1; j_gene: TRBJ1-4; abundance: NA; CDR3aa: CASSPQGGGEKLFF; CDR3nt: TGCGCCAGCAGCCCCCAGGGGGGAGGTGAAAAACTGTTTTTT
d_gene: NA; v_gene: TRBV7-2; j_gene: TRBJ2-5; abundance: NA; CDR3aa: CASSYQSGSQETQYF; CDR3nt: TGTGCCAGCAGTTACCAAAGTGGGTCACAAGAGACCCAGTACTTC
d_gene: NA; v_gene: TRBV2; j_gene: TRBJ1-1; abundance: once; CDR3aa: CASIGLAGFSTEAFF; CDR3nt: TGTGCCAGCATTGGCCTGGCAGGGTTCAGCACTGAAGCTTTCTTT
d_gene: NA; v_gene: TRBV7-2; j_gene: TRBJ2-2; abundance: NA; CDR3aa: CASSLGVRTGELFF; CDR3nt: TGTGCCAGCAGCTTAGGTGTTAGAACCGGGGAGCTGTTTTTT
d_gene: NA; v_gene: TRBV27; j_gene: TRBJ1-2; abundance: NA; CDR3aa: CASSVPGPLGDYGYTF; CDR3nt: TGTGCCAGCAGTGTTCCCGGGCCACTCGGGGACTATGGCTACACCTTC
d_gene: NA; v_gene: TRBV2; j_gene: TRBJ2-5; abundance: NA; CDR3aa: CASRVGTGDETQYF; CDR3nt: TGTGCCAGCAGGGTCGGAACGGGAGATGAGACCCAGTACTTC
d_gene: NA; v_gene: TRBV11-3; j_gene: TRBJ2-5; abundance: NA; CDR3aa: CASSLRGAETQYF; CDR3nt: TGTGCCAGCAGCCTCAGGGGAGCTGAGACCCAGTACTTC
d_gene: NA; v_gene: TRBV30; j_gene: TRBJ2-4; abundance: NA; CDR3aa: CAWSPLLGAKNIQYF; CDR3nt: TGTGCCTGGAGTCCTCTGTTGGGGGCCAAAAACATTCAGTACTTC
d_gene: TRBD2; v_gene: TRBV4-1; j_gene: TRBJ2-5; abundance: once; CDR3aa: CASRGIAGPETQYF; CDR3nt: TGCGCCAGCAGGGGAATAGCGGGGCCTGAGACCCAGTACTTC
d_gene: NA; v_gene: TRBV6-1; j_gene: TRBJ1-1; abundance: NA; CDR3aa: CASSLIQGANTEAFF; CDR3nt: TGTGCCAGCAGCTTGATACAGGGAGCGAACACTGAAGCTTTCTTT
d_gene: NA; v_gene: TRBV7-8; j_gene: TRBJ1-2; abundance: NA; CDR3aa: CASSLDEALRGYTF; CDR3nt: TGTGCCAGCAGCTTAGATGAAGCGCTTCGGGGCTACACCTTC
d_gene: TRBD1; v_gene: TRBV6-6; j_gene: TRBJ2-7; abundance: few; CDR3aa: CASSHHGQGSSYEQYF; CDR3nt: TGTGCCAGCAGCCACCATGGACAGGGAAGCTCCTACGAGCAGTACTTC
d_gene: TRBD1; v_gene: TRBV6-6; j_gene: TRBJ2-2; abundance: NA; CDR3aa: CASSYSGQANTGELFF; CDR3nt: TGTGCCAGCAGTTACTCCGGACAGGCCAACACCGGGGAGCTGTTTTTT
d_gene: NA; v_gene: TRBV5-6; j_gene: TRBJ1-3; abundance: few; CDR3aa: CASNQGQPGNTIYF; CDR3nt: TGTGCCAGCAACCAAGGACAACCCGGAAACACCATATATTTT
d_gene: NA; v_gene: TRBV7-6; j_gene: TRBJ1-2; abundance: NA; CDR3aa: CASSLSYGHGYTF; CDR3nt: TGTGCCAGCAGCTTATCCTATGGTCATGGCTACACCTTC
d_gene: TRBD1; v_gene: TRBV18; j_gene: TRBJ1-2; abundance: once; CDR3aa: CASSLTRQGVDYGYTF; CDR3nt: TGTGCCAGCTCACTAACTCGACAGGGGGTTGACTATGGCTACACCTTC
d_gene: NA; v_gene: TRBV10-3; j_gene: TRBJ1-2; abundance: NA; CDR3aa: CAISEGGGGAGGYTF; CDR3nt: TGTGCCATCAGTGAGGGAGGAGGAGGGGCCGGTGGCTACACCTTC
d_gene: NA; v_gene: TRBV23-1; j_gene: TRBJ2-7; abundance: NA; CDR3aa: CASPTRGAYEQYF; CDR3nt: TGCGCCAGCCCCACCAGGGGGGCCTACGAGCAGTACTTC
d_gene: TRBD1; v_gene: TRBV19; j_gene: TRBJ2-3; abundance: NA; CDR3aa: CASSTGGPVDTQYF; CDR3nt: TGTGCCAGTAGTACAGGGGGCCCCGTAGATACGCAGTATTTT
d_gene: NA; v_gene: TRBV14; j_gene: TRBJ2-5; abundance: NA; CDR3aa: CASSQGPTQYF; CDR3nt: TGTGCCAGCAGCCAAGGCCCCACCCAGTACTTC
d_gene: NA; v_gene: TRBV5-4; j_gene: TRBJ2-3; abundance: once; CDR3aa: CASSLGGLNTDTQYF; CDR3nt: TGTGCCAGCAGCTTGGGGGGGTTGAACACAGATACGCAGTATTTT
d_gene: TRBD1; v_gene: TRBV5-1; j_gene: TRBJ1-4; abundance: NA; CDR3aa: CASSGGQPGQEKLFF; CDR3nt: TGCGCCAGCAGCGGGGGACAGCCCGGGCAGGAAAAACTGTTTTTT
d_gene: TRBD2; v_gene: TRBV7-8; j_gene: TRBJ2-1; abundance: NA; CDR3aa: CASSIRLAGNEQFF; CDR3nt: TGTGCCAGCAGCATTCGACTAGCGGGGAATGAGCAGTTCTTC
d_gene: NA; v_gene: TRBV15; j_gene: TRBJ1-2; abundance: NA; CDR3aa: CATSRVALDYGYTF; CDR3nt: TGTGCCACCAGCAGAGTAGCTCTGGACTATGGCTACACCTTC
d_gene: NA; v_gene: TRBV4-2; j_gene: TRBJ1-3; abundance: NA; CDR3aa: CASSQDRPGTGNTIYF; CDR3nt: TGTGCCAGCAGCCAAGATCGCCCGGGGACTGGAAACACCATATATTTT
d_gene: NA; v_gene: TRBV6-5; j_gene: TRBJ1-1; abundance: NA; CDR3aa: CATAEGGLDTEAFF; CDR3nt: TGTGCCACAGCTGAGGGGGGGCTTGACACTGAAGCTTTCTTT
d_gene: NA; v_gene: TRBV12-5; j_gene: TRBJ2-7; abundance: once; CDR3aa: CASGLYEQYF; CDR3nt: TGTGCTAGTGGTTTGTACGAGCAGTACTTC
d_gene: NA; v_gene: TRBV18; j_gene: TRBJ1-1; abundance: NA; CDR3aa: CATKPRGPEGTEAFF; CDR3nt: TGTGCCACTAAACCACGGGGGCCGGAGGGCACTGAAGCTTTCTTT
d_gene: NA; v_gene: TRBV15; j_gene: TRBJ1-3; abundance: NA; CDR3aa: CATSRDLRPGNTIYF; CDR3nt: TGTGCCACCAGCAGAGATCTCAGACCTGGAAACACCATATATTTT
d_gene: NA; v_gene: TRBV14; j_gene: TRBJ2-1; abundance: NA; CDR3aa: CASSQEYGTEQFF; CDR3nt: TGTGCCAGCAGCCAAGAATACGGCACTGAGCAGTTCTTC
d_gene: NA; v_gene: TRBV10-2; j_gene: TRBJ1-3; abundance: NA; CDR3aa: CASSRGTLRSPTGNTIYF; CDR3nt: TGCGCCAGCAGTCGCGGGACCCTTCGAAGCCCAACTGGAAACACCATATATTTT
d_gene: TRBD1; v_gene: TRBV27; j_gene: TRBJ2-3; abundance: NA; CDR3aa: CASRNYRGASTDTQYF; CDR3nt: TGTGCCAGCAGAAACTACAGGGGGGCCAGCACAGATACGCAGTATTTT
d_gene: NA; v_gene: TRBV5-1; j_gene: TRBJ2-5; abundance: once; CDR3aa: CASSPTGQETQYF; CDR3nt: TGCGCCAGCAGCCCTACAGGACAAGAGACCCAGTACTTC
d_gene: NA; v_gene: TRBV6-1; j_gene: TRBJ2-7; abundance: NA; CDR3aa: CASSEARAYEQYF; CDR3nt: TGTGCCAGCAGTGAAGCACGAGCTTACGAGCAGTACTTC
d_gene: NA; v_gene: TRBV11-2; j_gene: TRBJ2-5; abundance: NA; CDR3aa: CASSPDRSETQYF; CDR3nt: TGTGCCAGCAGCCCGGACCGGTCGGAGACCCAGTACTTC
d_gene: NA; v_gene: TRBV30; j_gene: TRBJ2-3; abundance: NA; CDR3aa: CAWSIESVSPQYF; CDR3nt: TGTGCCTGGAGTATAGAGTCCGTTAGTCCGCAGTATTTT